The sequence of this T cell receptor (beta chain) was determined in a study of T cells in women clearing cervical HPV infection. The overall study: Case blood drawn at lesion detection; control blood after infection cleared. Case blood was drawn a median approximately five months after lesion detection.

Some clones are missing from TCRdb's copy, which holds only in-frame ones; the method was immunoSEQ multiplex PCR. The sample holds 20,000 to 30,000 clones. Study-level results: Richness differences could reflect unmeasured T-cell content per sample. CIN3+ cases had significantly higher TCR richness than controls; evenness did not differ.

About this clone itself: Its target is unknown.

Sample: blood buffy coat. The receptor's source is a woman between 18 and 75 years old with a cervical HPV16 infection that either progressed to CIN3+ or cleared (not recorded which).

The CDR3 loop reads CASSVEGLAGGRNEQFF. The part of the CDR3 DNA that was read is TGTGCCAGCAGCGTAGAGGGGCTAGCGGGAGGGCGGAATGAG. This rearrangement joins TRBV9 to TRBJ2-1, with 12 bases fitting TRBD2. The missing CDR3 end, 3 residues past where the read stops, is filled in from the germline J gene. The CDR3 is made up of 17 amino acids. V trimming: 0 bases; J trimming: 7 bases; junction bases outside the gene matches: 8. Germline lookup yields CDR1 SGDLS and CDR2 YYNGEE.